The sample holds one count of the clone carrying this TCR beta chain. Its antigen is not known. This sample is part of a study of a mutant IDH1 vaccine in newly diagnosed glioma. Study as a whole: It was radiotherapy, temozolomide, or both that patients received previously, with most receiving both.

With V trimmed by 2 bases and J by 2 bases, 4 bases remained unmatched. The CDR3 loop spans 15 amino acids. Germline values: CDR1 SEHNR, CDR2 FQNEAQ (reference sequence). TCRdb keeps only in-frame clones here, not all; method: immunoSEQ multiplex PCR. The repertoire has tens of thousands of clones, around 80% of them found once; the top ten carry 8%. Time point reported: week 11, during vaccination. Each dose delivered 300 ug of mutant IDH1 20-mer peptide subcutaneously with imiquimod. Donors had new IDH1-mutant astrocytomas of WHO grade 3 or 4 (ATRX-lost). V and J are TRBV7-9 and TRBJ2-5; TRBD2 matches at 8 bases. This TCR came from a man in his forties with glioma. Specimen: PBMCs, collected from a glioma patient whose treatment included an IDH1 peptide vaccine. CDR3 residues: CASSLFSGIQETQYF. The CDR3 DNA reads as TGTGCCAGCAGCTTATTTAGCGGGATTCAAGAGACCCAGTACTTC.